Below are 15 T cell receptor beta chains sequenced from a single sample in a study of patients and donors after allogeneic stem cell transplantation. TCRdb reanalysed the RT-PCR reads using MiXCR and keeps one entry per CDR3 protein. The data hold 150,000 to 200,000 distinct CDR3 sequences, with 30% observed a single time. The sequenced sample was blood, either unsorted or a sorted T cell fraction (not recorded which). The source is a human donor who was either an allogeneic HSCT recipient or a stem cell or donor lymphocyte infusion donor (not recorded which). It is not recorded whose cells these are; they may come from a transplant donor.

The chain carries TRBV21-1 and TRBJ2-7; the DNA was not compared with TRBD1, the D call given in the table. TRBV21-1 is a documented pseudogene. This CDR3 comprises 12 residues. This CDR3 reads CASKGQPYEQYF. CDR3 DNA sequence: TGTGCCAGCAAGGGACAGCCCTACGAGCAGTACTTC.

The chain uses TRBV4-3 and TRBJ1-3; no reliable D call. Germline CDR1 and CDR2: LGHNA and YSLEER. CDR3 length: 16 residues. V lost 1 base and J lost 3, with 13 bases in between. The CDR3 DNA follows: TGCGCCAGCAGCCAAGGGTTACGCCCCGGTGGAAACACCATATATTTT. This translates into CASSQGLRPGGNTIYF.

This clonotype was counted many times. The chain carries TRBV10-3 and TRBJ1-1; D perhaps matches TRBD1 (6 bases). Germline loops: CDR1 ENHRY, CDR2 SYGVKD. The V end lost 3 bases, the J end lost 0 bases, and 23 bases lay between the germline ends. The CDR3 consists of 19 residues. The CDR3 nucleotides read TGTGCCATCAGTGACAGGGGCCAGGGCTTCTCCGCCATGAACACTGAAGCTTTCTTT. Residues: CAISDRGQGFSAMNTEAFF.

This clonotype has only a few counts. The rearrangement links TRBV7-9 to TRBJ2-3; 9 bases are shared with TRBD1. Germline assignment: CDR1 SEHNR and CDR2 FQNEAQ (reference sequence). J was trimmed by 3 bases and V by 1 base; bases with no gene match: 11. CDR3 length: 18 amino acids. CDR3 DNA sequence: TGTGCCAGCAGCTTAGTGATCTCCCGGGACAGGGTGACAGATACGCAGTATTTT. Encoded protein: CASSLVISRDRVTDTQYF.

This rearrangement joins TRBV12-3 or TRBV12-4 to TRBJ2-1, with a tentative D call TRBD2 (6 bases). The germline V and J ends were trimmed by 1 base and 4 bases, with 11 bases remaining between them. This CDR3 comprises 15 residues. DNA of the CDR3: TGTGCCAGCAGTTTAGGCGGGGTGACTTACAATGAGCAGTTCTTC. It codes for CASSLGGVTYNEQFF.

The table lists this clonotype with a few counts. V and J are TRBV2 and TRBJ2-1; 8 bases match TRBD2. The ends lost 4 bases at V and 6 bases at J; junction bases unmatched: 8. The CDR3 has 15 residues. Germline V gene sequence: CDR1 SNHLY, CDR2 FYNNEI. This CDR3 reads CASSVWASGFNEQFF. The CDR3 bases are TGTGCCAGCAGTGTGTGGGCTAGCGGGTTCAATGAGCAGTTCTTC.

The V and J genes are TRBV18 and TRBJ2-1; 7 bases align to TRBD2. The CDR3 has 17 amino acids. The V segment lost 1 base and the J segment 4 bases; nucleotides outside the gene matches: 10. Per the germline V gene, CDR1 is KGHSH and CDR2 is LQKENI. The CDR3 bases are TGTGCCAGCTCACCACGACTAGCCCGAGAGGGTTACAATGAGCAGTTCTTC. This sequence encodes CASSPRLAREGYNEQFF.

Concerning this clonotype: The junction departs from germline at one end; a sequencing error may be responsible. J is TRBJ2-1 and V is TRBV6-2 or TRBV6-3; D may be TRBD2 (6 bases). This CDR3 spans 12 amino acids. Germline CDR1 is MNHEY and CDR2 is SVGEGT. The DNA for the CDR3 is TGTGCCAGCTGGCGGGGATACAATGAGCAGTGCTTC. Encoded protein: CASWRGYNEQCF.

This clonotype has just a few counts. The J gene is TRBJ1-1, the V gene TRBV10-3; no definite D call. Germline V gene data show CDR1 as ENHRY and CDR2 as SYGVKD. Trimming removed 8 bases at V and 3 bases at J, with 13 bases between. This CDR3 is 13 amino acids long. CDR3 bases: TGTGCCATCGGTTCCAGTTGGGACACTGAAGCTTTCTTT. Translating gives CAIGSSWDTEAFF.

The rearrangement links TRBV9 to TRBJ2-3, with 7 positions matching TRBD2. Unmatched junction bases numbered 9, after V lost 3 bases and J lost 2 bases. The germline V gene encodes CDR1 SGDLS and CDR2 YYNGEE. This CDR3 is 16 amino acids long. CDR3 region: CASSEEGGSFTDTQYF. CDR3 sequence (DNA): TGTGCCAGCAGCGAGGAGGGCGGGAGTTTCACAGATACGCAGTATTTT.

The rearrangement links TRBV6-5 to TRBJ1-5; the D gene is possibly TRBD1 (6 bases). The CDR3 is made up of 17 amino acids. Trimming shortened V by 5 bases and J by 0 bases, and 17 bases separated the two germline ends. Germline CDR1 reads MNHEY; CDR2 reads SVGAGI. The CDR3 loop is CASSTGGGHYSNQPQHF. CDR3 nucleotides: TGTGCCAGCAGTACCGGGGGGGGCCATTATAGCAATCAGCCCCAGCATTTT.

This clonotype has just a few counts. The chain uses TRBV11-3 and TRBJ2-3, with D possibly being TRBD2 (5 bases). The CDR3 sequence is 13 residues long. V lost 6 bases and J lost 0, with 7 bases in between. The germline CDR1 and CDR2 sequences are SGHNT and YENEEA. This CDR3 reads CASRRDSTDTQYF. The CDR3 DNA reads TGTGCCAGCAGGAGGGATAGCACAGATACGCAGTATTTT. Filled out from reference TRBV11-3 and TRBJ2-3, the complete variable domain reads EAGVVQSPRYKIIEKKQPVAFWCNPISGHNTLYWYLQNLGQGPELLIRYENEEAVDDSQLPKDRFSAERLKGVDSTLKIQPAELGDSAVYLCASRRDSTDTQYFGPGTRLTVL.

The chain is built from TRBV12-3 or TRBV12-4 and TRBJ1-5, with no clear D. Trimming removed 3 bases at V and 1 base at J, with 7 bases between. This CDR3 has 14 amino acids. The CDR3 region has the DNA TGTGCCAGCAGTTTTGGTTGGAGCAATCAGCCCCAGCATTTT. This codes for CASSFGWSNQPQHF.

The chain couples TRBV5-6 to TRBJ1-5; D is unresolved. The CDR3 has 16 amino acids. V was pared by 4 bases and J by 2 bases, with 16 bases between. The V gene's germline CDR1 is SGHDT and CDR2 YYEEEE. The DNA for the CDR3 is TGTGCCAGCAGCAGATCTCCCAGGCGGGGCAATCAGCCCCAGCATTTT. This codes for CASSRSPRRGNQPQHF. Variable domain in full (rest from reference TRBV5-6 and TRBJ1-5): DAGVTQSPTHLIKTRGQQVTLRCSPKSGHDTVSWYQQALGQGPQFIFQYYEEEERQRGNFPDRFSGHQFPNYSSELNVNALLLGDSALYLCASSRSPRRGNQPQHFGDGTRLSIL.

The CDR3 loop reads CASSHRDTMNTEAFF. In nucleotides, the CDR3 is TGTGCCAGCAGCCACCGGGACACCATGAACACTGAAGCTTTCTTT. This chain joins TRBV4-2 and TRBJ1-1; possible D gene TRBD1, 6 bases. Germline values: CDR1 LGHNA, CDR2 YNFKEQ. V was pared by 3 bases and J by 0 bases, with 11 bases between. The CDR3 runs to 15 residues.